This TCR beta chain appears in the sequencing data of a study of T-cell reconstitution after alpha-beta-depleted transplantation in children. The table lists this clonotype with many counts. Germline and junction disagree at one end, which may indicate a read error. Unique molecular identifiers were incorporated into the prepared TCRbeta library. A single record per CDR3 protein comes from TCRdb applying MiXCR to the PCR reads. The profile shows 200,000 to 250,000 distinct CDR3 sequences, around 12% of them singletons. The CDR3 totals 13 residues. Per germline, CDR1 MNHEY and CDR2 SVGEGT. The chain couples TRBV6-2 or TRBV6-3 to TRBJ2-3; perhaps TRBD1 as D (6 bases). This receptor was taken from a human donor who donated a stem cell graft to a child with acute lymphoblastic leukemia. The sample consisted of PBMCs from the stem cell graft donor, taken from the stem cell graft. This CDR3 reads CASSYWGPDTQYF. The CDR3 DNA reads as TGTGCCAGCAGCTACTGGGGGCCGGATACGCAGTATTTT.